This T cell receptor (beta chain) was sequenced for a study of T cells in Graves' hyperthyroidism and ophthalmopathy. Broader study findings: The majority of expanded thyroid clonotypes above 0.001 also appeared in blood.

Template material for amplifying TCR beta CDR3 regions consisted of RNA transcripts. First-round RT-PCR with HTBI primers amplified the TCR CDR3 region. Using its own MiXCR run on the multiplex PCR reads, TCRdb lists one record per CDR3 protein. The sample shows nearly 600,000 distinct CDR3 sequences, 11% to 15% of them seen only once. Patients aged 18 to 65 with hyperthyroidism were newly diagnosed, with duration under 2 months. Each diagnosis was grounded in clinical symptoms, serum thyroxine and TRAb, thyroid ultrasound, and orbital computed tomography. The blood was taken when hyperthyroidism was first diagnosed, before any ophthalmopathy symptoms showed up. CDR3 length equals 13 residues. In germline, CDR1 is MNHNS, CDR2 SASEGT. The V end was cut by 2 bases, the J end by 3 bases, with 5 bases between. This clonotype was detected many times. Its specificity is unknown.

The sequence derives from a woman younger than 45 with Graves' hyperthyroidism that later progressed to Graves' ophthalmopathy. J is TRBJ1-3 and V is TRBV6-1, with D hard to call. The sequenced material came from blood. The CDR3 DNA follows: TGTGCCAGCAGTGAATCGGGTGGAAACACCATATATTTT. As protein: CASSESGGNTIYF.